This entry concerns a single T cell receptor (beta chain). Trimming took 3 bases from V and 6 from J, leaving 17 bases between them. Germline V CDR1 and CDR2: SGHVS, FNYEAQ. CDR3 length equals 15 residues. The RNA input was about 0.5 to 1 ug, and it was reverse transcribed with random hexamers. MiXCR, run by TCRdb on the immunoSEQ multiplex PCR reads, gives a single entry per CDR3 protein. The data contain around 80,000 distinct CDR3 sequences, approximately 93% of them singletons. This entry comes from a study of CD8 T cells in Susac syndrome. Source material: CD8+ T cells from PBMCs. This sequence joins TRBV7-6 and TRBJ1-2, with D possibly matching TRBD1 (5 bases). This receptor was identified in a human donor with Susac syndrome. In nucleotides, the CDR3 is TGTGCCAGCAGCTTCGGGTCCGGGCAGGGACATGGCTACACCTTC. It encodes CASSFGSGQGHGYTF.